These T cell receptor beta chains were read from a single sample in a study of blood T cells in healthy people across ages. TCRdb fed the 5' RACE reads into MiXCR, producing one record per CDR3 protein. The sample consists of just under 550,000 distinct CDR3 sequences, approximately 25% of them appearing once. The sample was also linked to a second study, of T cells of mothers and their children.

What was sequenced was blood. The receptor set was obtained from a boy younger than 18 in good health. The CDR3 runs from the conserved cysteine through the conserved F or W. D genes are given only for firm matches. For some rows the clone size is stated as once, few or many, or as a class when expanded; others skip it.

>TRBJ1-1|TRBD1|NA|TRBV30
TGTGCCTGGAGTGTCGGGACAGGGCCAACTGAAGCTTTCTTT
CAWSVGTGPTEAFF
>TRBJ1-5|NA|few|TRBV6-5
TGTGCCAGCAGTCCCACGGGGAATAGCAATCAGCCCCAGCATTTT
CASSPTGNSNQPQHF
>TRBJ1-5|NA|NA|TRBV28
TGTGCCAGCAGTTCCCGGCGAGAGAATCAGCCCCAGCATTTT
CASSSRRENQPQHF
>TRBJ2-5|NA|few|TRBV7-9
TGTGCCAGCAGCGCCTCGGTGGCTGGCCCAGAGACCCAGTACTTC
CASSASVAGPETQYF
>TRBJ1-1|TRBD1|NA|TRBV7-2
TGTGCCAGCAGCTCACAGGGGGGGACCACTGAAGCTTTCTTT
CASSSQGGTTEAFF
>TRBJ1-1|NA|NA|TRBV13
TGTGCCAGCAGCTTAGGCCTAGGGAGCCCTGAAGCTTTCTTT
CASSLGLGSPEAFF
>TRBJ2-5|NA|NA|TRBV7-2
TGTGCCAGCAGCTCGTGGGGGGGCGCAGAGACCCAGTACTTC
CASSSWGGAETQYF
>TRBJ1-1|TRBD1|few|TRBV5-1
TGCGCCAGCAGCTTGGTTGACAGGGGCGGGTCGAACACTGAAGCTTTCTTT
CASSLVDRGGSNTEAFF
>TRBJ2-7|NA|NA|TRBV16
TGTGCCAGCAGCCAATCAAGGGTTACCTACGAGCAGTACTTC
CASSQSRVTYEQYF
>TRBJ2-7|TRBD2|NA|TRBV9
TGTGCCAGCAGCGTAGGTAGCGGGGATCTCTACGAGCAGTACTTC
CASSVGSGDLYEQYF
>TRBJ2-7|NA|few|TRBV4-1
TGCGCCAGCAGCCATGGGGGAAACTACGAGCAGTACTTC
CASSHGGNYEQYF
>TRBJ2-7|NA|NA|TRBV7-2
TGTGCCAGCAGCTTCGGGACCATATACGAGCAGTACTTC
CASSFGTIYEQYF
>TRBJ2-4|NA|many|TRBV5-6
TGTGCCAGCAGCTCGGCGCTAGCTACGGCGGGCAAAAACATTCAGTACTTC
CASSSALATAGKNIQYF
>TRBJ2-1|NA|NA|TRBV7-2
TGTGCCAGCAGCTTGATAGCCTACAATGAGCAGTTCTTC
CASSLIAYNEQFF
>TRBJ2-4|TRBD2|few|TRBV28
TGTGCCAGCAGCCCCAGGGACTACCCCCGGGCCAAAAACATTCAGTACTTC
CASSPRDYPRAKNIQYF
>TRBJ2-2|NA|NA|TRBV5-1
TGCGCCAGCAGCACACGACCTGGGGAGCTGTTTTTT
CASSTRPGELFF
>TRBJ2-5|NA|few|TRBV11-2
TGTGCCAGCAGCTTCTTGTTGGGGGCGGTGGAGACCCAGTACTTC
CASSFLLGAVETQYF
>TRBJ1-1|TRBD1|few|TRBV7-2
TGTGCCAGCAGCCCAAGACAGGGATTTATGAACACTGAAGCTTTCTTT
CASSPRQGFMNTEAFF
>TRBJ2-7|NA|NA|TRBV14
TGTGCCAGCAGCCAAACTACTTTTGGCGAGCAGTACTTC
CASSQTTFGEQYF
>TRBJ1-4|NA|NA|TRBV3-1
TGTGCCAGCAGCCAAACCGGCGGAGCGTATGAAAAACTGTTTTTT
CASSQTGGAYEKLFF
>TRBJ2-5|TRBD2|NA|TRBV2
TGTGTCAGCAGACCGGGAGGTTCCCCAGAGACCCAGTACTTC
CVSRPGGSPETQYF
>TRBJ2-5|NA|NA|TRBV6-6
TGTGCCAGCAGTTACGCGGGGCCCGTGGAGACCCAGTACTTC
CASSYAGPVETQYF
>TRBJ2-1|NA|NA|TRBV5-4
TGTGCCAGCAGCCGAACAGGGGGGGATGAGCAGTTCTTC
CASSRTGGDEQFF
>TRBJ1-6|NA|NA|TRBV7-3
TGTGCCAGCAGCTTGTCCCTGGGACTCAATTCACCCCTCCACTTT
CASSLSLGLNSPLHF
>TRBJ2-6|TRBD1|NA|TRBV27
TGTGCCAGCAGTTTTGGGACAGGGGTCGGGGCCAACGTCCTGACTTTC
CASSFGTGVGANVLTF
>TRBJ2-1|NA|few|TRBV4-3
TGCGCCAGCAGCCAAGATCGGGCAGGGGTCAACAATGAGCAGTTCTTC
CASSQDRAGVNNEQFF
>TRBJ2-3|TRBD2|NA|TRBV28
TGTGCCAGCAGCTCCCTACTAGCGGGAGAAGGGAATACGCAGTATTTT
CASSSLLAGEGNTQYF
>TRBJ2-7|NA|few|TRBV28
TGTGCCAGCAGTTTTGTACACGGGGCCTCCTACGAGCAGTACTTC
CASSFVHGASYEQYF
>TRBJ2-3|TRBD2|NA|TRBV7-2
TGTGCCAGCAGCCCCACCGGGGGGAATACGCAGTATTTT
CASSPTGGNTQYF
>TRBJ2-1|NA|few|TRBV7-2
TGTGCCAGCAGCCGGGACTTCAATGAGCAGTTCTTC
CASSRDFNEQFF
>TRBJ2-7|NA|NA|TRBV6-1
TGTGCCAGCAGTGAAGGGTGGGGATCCTACGAGCAGTACTTC
CASSEGWGSYEQYF
>TRBJ2-7|NA|NA|TRBV18
TGTGCCAGCACCCAATGGGAAAGGACGCCCTACGAGCAGTACTTC
CASTQWERTPYEQYF
>TRBJ1-4|NA|few|TRBV27
TGTGCCAGCAGTCTGCTGGGGACAACACCATTGGCAACTAATGAAAAACTGTTTTTT
CASSLLGTTPLATNEKLFF
>TRBJ2-7|NA|NA|TRBV3-1
TGTGCCAGCAGCTACGGACGGAACTCCTACGAGCAGTACTTC
CASSYGRNSYEQYF
>TRBJ2-1|TRBD2|few|TRBV3-1
TGTGCCAGCAGCCCTGTAGCGGGAGTGGCCAATGAGCAGTTCTTC
CASSPVAGVANEQFF
>TRBJ2-5|NA|NA|TRBV6-4
TGTGCCACCGTAGCCAAAGAGACCCAGTACTTC
CATVAKETQYF
>TRBJ2-6|NA|NA|TRBV28
TGTGCCAGCAGTTTATCTGGATATGCGCCCCTCTCTGGGGCCAACGTCCTGACTTTC
CASSLSGYAPLSGANVLTF
>TRBJ2-1|NA|many|TRBV7-2
TGTGCCAGCAGCTTATCTTTTGCGGACGACAATGAGCAGTTCTTC
CASSLSFADDNEQFF
>TRBJ2-7|NA|few|TRBV10-3
TGTGCCATCAGAAGGACTCATATGTACGAGCAGTACTTC
CAIRRTHMYEQYF
>TRBJ2-5|TRBD2|NA|TRBV19
TGTGCCAGTAGGACGTGGGCTAGCGGGGGGGTTTTTCAAGAGACCCAGTACTTC
CASRTWASGGVFQETQYF
>TRBJ1-1|NA|NA|TRBV28
TGTGCCAGCAGCCCTCCGCTACGGGGGGCAGTGGACACTGAAGCTTTCTTT
CASSPPLRGAVDTEAFF
>TRBJ2-7|NA|many|TRBV7-2
TGTGCCAGCAGCCTCTCTTACTCCTACGAGCAGTACTTC
CASSLSYSYEQYF